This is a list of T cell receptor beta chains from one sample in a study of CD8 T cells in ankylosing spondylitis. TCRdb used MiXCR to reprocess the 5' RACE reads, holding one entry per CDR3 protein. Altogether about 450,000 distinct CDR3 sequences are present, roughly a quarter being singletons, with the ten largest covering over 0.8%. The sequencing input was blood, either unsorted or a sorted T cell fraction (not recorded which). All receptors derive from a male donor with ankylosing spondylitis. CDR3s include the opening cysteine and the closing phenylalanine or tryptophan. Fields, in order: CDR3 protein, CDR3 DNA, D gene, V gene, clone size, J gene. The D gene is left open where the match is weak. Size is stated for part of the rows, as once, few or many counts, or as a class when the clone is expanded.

cdr3_aa: CASQDRQQVDTQYF; cdr3_nt: TGTGCCAGCCAGGATCGGCAACAGGTCGATACGCAGTATTTT; d_call: -; v_call: TRBV12-3/TRBV12-4; clone_size: -; j_call: TRBJ2-3
cdr3_aa: CASSFLAGGTADTQYF; cdr3_nt: TGTGCCAGCAGCTTCCTAGCGGGAGGGACCGCAGATACGCAGTATTTT; d_call: TRBD2; v_call: TRBV5-5; clone_size: -; j_call: TRBJ2-3
cdr3_aa: CASSLPAFDTGELFF; cdr3_nt: TGCGCCAGCAGCTTGCCAGCCTTTGACACCGGGGAGCTGTTTTTT; d_call: -; v_call: TRBV5-1; clone_size: once; j_call: TRBJ2-2
cdr3_aa: CSAREGTTYNEQFF; cdr3_nt: TGCAGTGCTAGAGAAGGGACTACCTACAATGAGCAGTTCTTC; d_call: TRBD2; v_call: TRBV20-1; clone_size: -; j_call: TRBJ2-1
cdr3_aa: CASSLGTAGGEQYF; cdr3_nt: TGCGCCAGCAGCCTCGGGACGGCTGGGGGGGAGCAGTACTTC; d_call: -; v_call: TRBV5-1; clone_size: few; j_call: TRBJ2-7
cdr3_aa: CASSLDPDRDGKLFF; cdr3_nt: TGTGCCAGCAGTTTAGACCCCGACAGGGATGGAAAACTGTTTTTT; d_call: TRBD1; v_call: TRBV12-3/TRBV12-4; clone_size: -; j_call: TRBJ1-4
cdr3_aa: CASSSRDSVLGYTF; cdr3_nt: TGTGCCAGCAGCAGCCGGGACAGCGTATTGGGCTACACCTTC; d_call: TRBD1; v_call: TRBV14; clone_size: -; j_call: TRBJ1-2
cdr3_aa: CATSSRGQPNEKLFF; cdr3_nt: TGTGCCACCAGCAGCAGGGGCCAGCCTAATGAAAAACTGTTTTTT; d_call: -; v_call: TRBV15; clone_size: -; j_call: TRBJ1-4
cdr3_aa: CASNQDRGQETQYF; cdr3_nt: TGTGCCAGCAACCAAGACAGGGGACAAGAGACCCAGTACTTC; d_call: TRBD1; v_call: TRBV6-1; clone_size: few; j_call: TRBJ2-5
cdr3_aa: CASSRSFSSGTSGSSDTQYF; cdr3_nt: TGTGCCAGCAGCCGATCATTTAGCTCCGGGACTAGCGGGTCCTCAGATACGCAGTATTTT; d_call: TRBD2; v_call: TRBV4-2; clone_size: few; j_call: TRBJ2-3
cdr3_aa: CATSDLKASGSNEQFF; cdr3_nt: TGTGCCACCAGTGATTTAAAGGCTAGCGGGAGCAATGAGCAGTTCTTC; d_call: TRBD2; v_call: TRBV24-1; clone_size: few; j_call: TRBJ2-1
cdr3_aa: CASSQRGGTTPAEQYF; cdr3_nt: TGTGCCAGCAGCCAACGAGGAGGGACTACCCCCGCCGAGCAGTACTTC; d_call: TRBD2; v_call: TRBV3-1; clone_size: -; j_call: TRBJ2-7
cdr3_aa: CASSLMGGVSYNEQFF; cdr3_nt: TGTGCCAGCAGCTTAATGGGCGGGGTTTCCTACAATGAGCAGTTCTTC; d_call: -; v_call: TRBV7-2; clone_size: -; j_call: TRBJ2-1
cdr3_aa: CASSPRPGVGNQPQHF; cdr3_nt: TGTGCCAGCAGCCCCAGGCCAGGGGTTGGCAATCAGCCCCAGCATTTT; d_call: -; v_call: TRBV7-2; clone_size: -; j_call: TRBJ1-5
cdr3_aa: CASGISGTVYGYTF; cdr3_nt: TGTGCCAGCGGAATTTCCGGGACAGTCTATGGCTACACCTTC; d_call: TRBD1; v_call: TRBV6-1; clone_size: -; j_call: TRBJ1-2
cdr3_aa: CASSPIAIDTQYF; cdr3_nt: TGTGCCAGCAGTCCGATAGCTATAGATACGCAGTATTTT; d_call: -; v_call: TRBV3-1; clone_size: -; j_call: TRBJ2-3
cdr3_aa: CASSQDPWGSTDTQYF; cdr3_nt: TGTGCCAGCAGCCAAGACCCATGGGGCAGCACAGATACGCAGTATTTT; d_call: -; v_call: TRBV3-1; clone_size: -; j_call: TRBJ2-3
cdr3_aa: CASSYETGEAFF; cdr3_nt: TGTGCCAGCAGTTACGAGACAGGGGAAGCTTTCTTT; d_call: TRBD1; v_call: TRBV6-2/TRBV6-3; clone_size: -; j_call: TRBJ1-1
cdr3_aa: CASSTFGGGDTQYF; cdr3_nt: TGTGCCAGCAGTACTTTTGGTGGCGGAGATACGCAGTATTTT; d_call: -; v_call: TRBV2; clone_size: -; j_call: TRBJ2-3
cdr3_aa: CATSDPTGPEKLFF; cdr3_nt: TGTGCCACCAGTGACCCTACAGGGCCTGAAAAACTGTTTTTT; d_call: -; v_call: TRBV24-1; clone_size: few; j_call: TRBJ1-4
cdr3_aa: CASSLWGPNQPQHF; cdr3_nt: TGTGCCAGCAGTCTGTGGGGACCTAATCAGCCCCAGCATTTT; d_call: -; v_call: TRBV5-5; clone_size: few; j_call: TRBJ1-5
cdr3_aa: CASNQGPGMNTEAFF; cdr3_nt: TGTGCCAGCAACCAAGGGCCAGGGATGAACACTGAAGCTTTCTTT; d_call: -; v_call: TRBV7-2; clone_size: few; j_call: TRBJ1-1
cdr3_aa: CASSLDSLEQYF; cdr3_nt: TGTGCCAGCAGCCTGGACTCCCTCGAGCAGTACTTC; d_call: -; v_call: TRBV7-2; clone_size: many; j_call: TRBJ2-7
cdr3_aa: CATARRTGLYNEQFF; cdr3_nt: TGTGCCACCGCCCGACGGACAGGTCTATACAATGAGCAGTTCTTC; d_call: TRBD1; v_call: TRBV24-1; clone_size: -; j_call: TRBJ2-1
cdr3_aa: CSVVGGSGGDTQYF; cdr3_nt: TGCAGCGTTGTCGGGGGTAGCGGGGGAGATACGCAGTATTTT; d_call: TRBD2; v_call: TRBV29-1; clone_size: -; j_call: TRBJ2-3
cdr3_aa: CASSPGHSGNTIYF; cdr3_nt: TGTGCCAGCAGTCCGGGACACTCTGGAAACACCATATATTTT; d_call: -; v_call: TRBV2; clone_size: -; j_call: TRBJ1-3
cdr3_aa: CSASAGPLDGELFF; cdr3_nt: TGCAGTGCCTCAGCGGGTCCCCTGGACGGGGAGCTGTTTTTT; d_call: -; v_call: TRBV20-1; clone_size: -; j_call: TRBJ2-2
cdr3_aa: CASTSGQGNDNEQFF; cdr3_nt: TGCGCCAGCACCTCTGGACAGGGGAACGACAATGAGCAGTTCTTC; d_call: TRBD1; v_call: TRBV10-2; clone_size: few; j_call: TRBJ2-1
cdr3_aa: CASSRKTSGRGNEQFF; cdr3_nt: TGCGCCAGCAGCAGAAAGACTAGCGGGAGAGGCAATGAGCAGTTCTTC; d_call: TRBD2; v_call: TRBV5-1; clone_size: few; j_call: TRBJ2-1
cdr3_aa: CASRKGESNTEAFF; cdr3_nt: TGTGCCAGCAGGAAGGGGGAATCGAACACTGAAGCTTTCTTT; d_call: -; v_call: TRBV2; clone_size: -; j_call: TRBJ1-1
cdr3_aa: CASSTMTDQPQHF; cdr3_nt: TGCGCCAGCAGCACCATGACAGATCAGCCCCAGCATTTT; d_call: -; v_call: TRBV5-1; clone_size: -; j_call: TRBJ1-5
cdr3_aa: CASSENRLDTQYF; cdr3_nt: TGCGCCAGCAGTGAGAATAGGCTAGATACGCAGTATTTT; d_call: -; v_call: TRBV10-2; clone_size: few; j_call: TRBJ2-3
cdr3_aa: CASSPQAANTEAFF; cdr3_nt: TGCGCCAGCAGCCCTCAAGCGGCGAACACTGAAGCTTTCTTT; d_call: -; v_call: TRBV5-1; clone_size: -; j_call: TRBJ1-1
cdr3_aa: CASRQTGTNQPQHF; cdr3_nt: TGTGCCAGCCGACAGACAGGGACCAATCAGCCCCAGCATTTT; d_call: TRBD1; v_call: TRBV6-2/TRBV6-3; clone_size: few; j_call: TRBJ1-5
cdr3_aa: CASSQDWTSPLHF; cdr3_nt: TGCGCCAGCAGCCAAGATTGGACATCACCCCTCCACTTT; d_call: -; v_call: TRBV4-1; clone_size: few; j_call: TRBJ1-6
cdr3_aa: CASREPGALFPGYTF; cdr3_nt: TGTGCCAGCAGGGAACCGGGAGCCCTATTCCCTGGCTACACCTTC; d_call: -; v_call: TRBV7-9; clone_size: -; j_call: TRBJ1-2
cdr3_aa: CASSPSGQEGRVGYTF; cdr3_nt: TGTGCCAGCAGCCCAAGCGGACAGGAGGGGAGAGTTGGCTACACCTTC; d_call: TRBD1; v_call: TRBV25-1; clone_size: -; j_call: TRBJ1-2
cdr3_aa: CASSLFAGQGPYGYTF; cdr3_nt: TGTGCCAGCAGTTTATTCGCGGGACAGGGTCCATATGGCTACACCTTC; d_call: TRBD1; v_call: TRBV27; clone_size: few; j_call: TRBJ1-2
cdr3_aa: CASSQTSGSTDTQYF; cdr3_nt: TGTGCCAGCAGCCAGACTAGCGGTAGCACAGATACGCAGTATTTT; d_call: TRBD2; v_call: TRBV6-1; clone_size: -; j_call: TRBJ2-3
cdr3_aa: CASSLGPNSNTEAFF; cdr3_nt: TGCGCCAGCAGCTTGGGTCCGAACTCGAACACTGAAGCTTTCTTT; d_call: -; v_call: TRBV5-1; clone_size: -; j_call: TRBJ1-1
cdr3_aa: CASSLSLAGGEQFF; cdr3_nt: TGTGCCAGCAGCTTGTCGCTAGCGGGAGGTGAGCAGTTCTTC; d_call: TRBD2; v_call: TRBV7-7; clone_size: few; j_call: TRBJ2-1